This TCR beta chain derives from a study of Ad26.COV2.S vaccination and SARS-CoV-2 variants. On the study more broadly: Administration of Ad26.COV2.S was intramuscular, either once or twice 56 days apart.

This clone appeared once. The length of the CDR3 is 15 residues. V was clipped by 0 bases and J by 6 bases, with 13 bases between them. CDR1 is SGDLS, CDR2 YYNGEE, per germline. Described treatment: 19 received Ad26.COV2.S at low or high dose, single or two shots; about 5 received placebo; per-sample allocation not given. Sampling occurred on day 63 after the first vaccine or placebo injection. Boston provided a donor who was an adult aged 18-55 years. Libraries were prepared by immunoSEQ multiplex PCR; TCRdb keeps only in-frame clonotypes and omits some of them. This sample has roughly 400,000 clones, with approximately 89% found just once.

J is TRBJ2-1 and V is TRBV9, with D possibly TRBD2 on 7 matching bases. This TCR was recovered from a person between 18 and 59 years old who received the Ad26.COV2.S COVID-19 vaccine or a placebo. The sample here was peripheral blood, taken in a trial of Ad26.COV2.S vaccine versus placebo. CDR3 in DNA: TGTGCCAGCAGCGTAGAGGGCGGGGGCACCAATGAGCAGTTCTTC. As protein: CASSVEGGGTNEQFF.